The 28 T cell receptor beta chains given below trace back to one sample, sequenced in a study of glioma-infiltrating T cells. The iRepertoire nested amplicon-rescue multiplex PCR amplified TCR alpha and beta CDR3s from RNA. TCRdb processed the multiplex PCR reads anew with MiXCR; each CDR3 protein has one entry. Of roughly 350,000 distinct CDR3 sequences listed, about two fifths are singletons. The sample taken for sequencing was glioma tissue, nonneoplastic brain tissue, or PBMCs (not recorded which). The receptors derive from a human donor with low-grade glioma or glioblastoma, undergoing nonglioma brain surgery, or in good health (not recorded which).

This chain uses TRBV28 with TRBJ1-5; possibly TRBD1 for D (5 bases). The CDR3 spans 14 residues. With 6 bases removed from V and 5 bases from J, the gap between germline ends came to 14 bases. Germline CDR1 reads MDHEN; CDR2 reads SYDVKM. CDR3 loop: CASRGPTVYQPQHF. The CDR3 DNA follows: TGTGCCAGCAGGGGACCGACAGTCTATCAGCCCCAGCATTTT.

This clonotype was seen many times. The J gene is TRBJ2-7, the V gene TRBV28; 7 positions agree with TRBD2. Germline V gene sequence: CDR1 MDHEN, CDR2 SYDVKM. Trimming at V came to 4 bases and at J to 4 bases, leaving 10 bases not matched to a gene. This CDR3 contains 15 residues. CDR3 coding DNA: TGTGCCAGCAGTTCTAGCGGTTCCGGACCTTACGAGCAGTACTTC. Translation: CASSSSGSGPYEQYF.

The rearrangement joins TRBV11-3 to TRBJ2-7; 10 bases are shared with TRBD1. The CDR3 runs to 15 residues. V shed 7 bases and J 3 bases; nucleotides not matched to a gene: 9. The V gene's germline CDR1 is SGHNT and CDR2 YENEEA. The CDR3 protein is CASTSTGTGVYEQYF. CDR3 bases: TGTGCCAGCACCTCTACCGGGACAGGGGTCTACGAGCAGTACTTC.

J is TRBJ1-6 and V is TRBV4-1, with D unresolved. The CDR3 covers 18 residues. Trimming shortened V by 4 bases and J by 0 bases, and 16 bases separated the two germline ends. Germline-derived CDR1 and CDR2 are MGHRA and YSYEKL. The DNA for the CDR3 is TGCGCCAGCAGCCGGAACCCGGGAACAAGCTCCTATAATTCACCCCTCCACTTT. Its translation is CASSRNPGTSSYNSPLHF.

Ten or more counts support this clonotype. The rearrangement links TRBV7-2 to TRBJ2-1; D is unclear. This CDR3 region has 14 residues. Trimming cost V 7 bases and J 7 bases, with 17 bases left between them. Per the germline V gene, CDR1 is SGHTA and CDR2 is FQGNSA. In DNA, the CDR3 is TGTGCCAGCACATTTTCTAAGGCCTTGAATGAGCAGTTCTTC. Translated, it gives CASTFSKALNEQFF. Based on the CDR3 plus reference TRBV7-2 and TRBJ2-1, the full variable domain is GAGVSQSPSNKVTEKGKDVELRCDPISGHTALYWYRQSLGQGLEFLIYFQGNSAPDKSGLPSDRFSAERTGGSVSTLTIQRTQQEDSAVYLCASTFSKALNEQFFGPGTRLTVL.

This clonotype has a handful of counts. The gene calls are TRBV24-1 and TRBJ1-2, with D uncertain. The V end was cut by 2 bases, the J end by 3 bases, with 6 bases between. This CDR3 comprises 13 residues. CDR1 and CDR2 from the germline V gene are KGHDR and SFDVKD. The CDR3 DNA reads as TGTGCCACCAGTGATTCCCGCTACTATGGCTACACCTTC. Its translation: CATSDSRYYGYTF.

The J gene is TRBJ1-1, the V gene TRBV3-1, with unresolved D. Trimming removed 3 bases from V and 7 bases from J, with 9 bases in between. The CDR3 consists of 12 residues. Germline lookup yields CDR1 LGHDT and CDR2 YNNKEL (reference sequence). The CDR3 loop is CASSHGTSEAFF. The CDR3 nucleotides read TGTGCCAGCAGCCACGGAACAAGTGAAGCTTTCTTT.

Notes on this clonotype: Without the conserved terminal phenylalanine or tryptophan, this CDR3 likely stems from a read error. This chain joins TRBV6-5 and TRBJ2-1, with TRBD2 identical over 11 bases. Germline-derived CDR1 and CDR2 are MNHEY and SVGAGI. This CDR3 spans 17 amino acids. The junction had 12 bases not matched to a gene; V was cut back by 6 bases and J by 5 bases. The CDR3 nucleotides read TGTGCCAGCAGCATACTAGCGGGAGTTAGGGGAGACAATGAGCAGTTCTCC. It codes for CASSILAGVRGDNEQFS.

This chain connects TRBV12-3 or TRBV12-4 to TRBJ2-1; D is perhaps TRBD2 (5 bases). The CDR3 sequence is 12 residues long. Deletions cut 8 bases from V and 4 bases from J, with 9 bases between. The CDR3 nucleotides read TGTGCCAGCGGAGGACGGTACAATGAGCAGTTCTTC. Protein: CASGGRYNEQFF.

This clonotype has at least ten counts. As DNA, the CDR3 is TGCAGTGCTAGAGATCCAGGGAGGGACACTGAAGCTTTCTTT. This encodes CSARDPGRDTEAFF. This sequence joins TRBV20-1 and TRBJ1-1; weak D call: TRBD1 (5 bases). Trimming removed 0 bases from V and 3 bases from J, with 11 bases in between. CDR1 and CDR2 (germline): DFQATT, SNEGSKA (reference sequence). The CDR3 extends over 14 amino acids.

This clonotype was found many times. The chain links TRBV6-2 or TRBV6-3 to TRBJ1-2; maybe TRBD1 (5 bases). The germline V gene has CDR1 MNHEY and CDR2 SVGEGT. This CDR3 comprises 14 residues. V gave up 5 bases and J gave up 4 bases, with 14 bases separating them. Written as DNA, the CDR3 is TGTGCCAGCAGTCTCCGCCGCCAGGGCTATGGCTACACCTTC. Its protein is CASSLRRQGYGYTF.

This clonotype was detected many times. The V and J genes are TRBV28 and TRBJ2-3; the D is unclear. CDR1 MDHEN and CDR2 SYDVKM come from the germline V gene. The CDR3 is 13 residues long. Trimming stripped 5 bases from V and 3 bases from J, with 9 bases between. CDR3 residues: CASSGPRTDTQYF. DNA for the CDR3: TGTGCCAGCAGTGGTCCCCGAACAGATACGCAGTATTTT. The full variable domain, with the rest looked up from reference TRBV28 and TRBJ2-3, is DVKVTQSSRYLVKRTGEKVFLECVQDMDHENMFWYRQDPGLGLRLIYFSYDVKMKEKGDIPEGYSVSREKKERFSLILESASTNQTSMYLCASSGPRTDTQYFGPGTRLTVL.

The rearrangement uses TRBV28 and TRBJ1-3; 7 nucleotides line up with TRBD1. Trimming at V came to 6 bases and at J to 2 bases, leaving 4 bases not matched to a gene. The CDR3 totals 14 residues. CDR1 MDHEN and CDR2 SYDVKM come from the germline V gene. This CDR3 is CASSRQGPGNTIYF. In DNA form, the CDR3 reads TGTGCCAGCAGCCGACAGGGACCTGGAAACACCATATATTTT.

Concerning this clonotype: This could be a read error, since a much larger clone is one nucleotide away. This chain uses TRBV6-2 or TRBV6-3 with TRBJ2-1, with a tentative D call TRBD2 (6 bases). The CDR3 has 15 residues. V lost 6 bases and J lost 0, with 12 bases in between. Germline CDR1 and CDR2: MNHEY and SVGEGT. CDR3 DNA sequence: TGTGCCAGCAGGGGACTCCCAGTCTCCTACAATGAGCAGTTCTTC. Translated: CASRGLPVSYNEQFF.

The rearrangement joins TRBV29-1 to TRBJ2-5; no firm D call. The CDR3 totals 12 residues. Germline V gives CDR1 SQVTM, CDR2 ANQGSEA. V was pared by 2 bases and J by 1 base, with 5 bases between. CDR3 nucleotides: TGCAGCGTTGAACATCTCCAAGAGACCCAGTACTTC. Translating gives CSVEHLQETQYF. The variable domain in full, completed from reference TRBV29-1 and TRBJ2-5, reads SAVISQKPSRDICQRGTSLTIQCQVDSQVTMMFWYRQQPGQSLTLIATANQGSEATYESGFVIDKFPISRPNLTFSTLTVSNMSPEDSSIYLCSVEHLQETQYFGPGTRLLVL.

J is TRBJ2-5 and V is TRBV7-9; D not certain. Germline CDR1 is SEHNR and CDR2 is FQNEAQ (reference sequence). The CDR3 totals 15 residues. Between the trimmed V and J ends, which lost 6 bases and 2 bases, there was a span of 16 bases. Written as DNA, the CDR3 is TGTGCCAGCAGAGCAGCGAACTTGGGACAAGAGACCCAGTACTTC. The encoded protein is CASRAANLGQETQYF.

Ten or more counts support this clonotype. The chain employs TRBV6-2 or TRBV6-3 and TRBJ1-1, with D possibly matching TRBD1 (6 bases). The V gene lost 0 bases and the J gene lost 4 bases, with 12 bases spanning the gap. Per germline, CDR1 MNHEY and CDR2 SVGEGT. The CDR3 is 15 residues long. CDR3 region: CASSYSIVRGTEAFF. In nucleotides, the CDR3 is TGTGCCAGCAGTTACTCGATCGTCAGGGGCACTGAAGCTTTCTTT.

This sequence joins TRBV7-8 and TRBJ1-4, with D hard to call. V lost 0 bases, J lost 8 bases, and 13 bases lay in between. The CDR3 runs to 15 residues. CDR1 SGHVS and CDR2 FQNEAQ come from the germline V gene. CDR3 in DNA: TGTGCCAGCAGCTTAGCGGGATCCGACTTAGAAAAACTGTTTTTT. This gives the protein CASSLAGSDLEKLFF.

The rearrangement joins TRBV7-8 to TRBJ1-2; D is possibly TRBD1 (5 bases). CDR3 size: 15 residues. V lost 2 bases, J lost 0 bases, and 10 bases lay in between. CDR1 and CDR2 from the germline V gene are SGHVS and FQNEAQ. CDR3 region: CASSLLGVANYGYTF. In DNA, the CDR3 is TGTGCCAGCAGCTTATTAGGGGTAGCTAACTATGGCTACACCTTC.

The J gene is TRBJ1-3, the V gene TRBV7-2; tentatively, D is TRBD1 (5 bases). The V gene's germline CDR1 is SGHTA and CDR2 FQGNSA. The CDR3 extends over 15 amino acids. Trimming took 5 bases from V and 0 from J, leaving 11 bases between them. The CDR3 bases are TGTGCCAGCAGCAATCAGGGACTCTCTGGAAACACCATATATTTT. Encoded protein: CASSNQGLSGNTIYF.

Ten or more counts support this clonotype. This chain links TRBV27 with TRBJ1-5; 10 bases are a match to TRBD1. The length of the CDR3 is 15 residues. The trim removed 5 bases at V and 5 bases at J, leaving 6 bases unmatched. Germline-derived CDR1 and CDR2 are MNHEY and SMNVEV (reference sequence). CDR3 DNA: TGTGCCAGCAGTCCCAGGACAGGGGGGGATCAGCCCCAGCATTTT. This translates into CASSPRTGGDQPQHF.

There are a few counts of this clonotype. The chain recombines TRBV12-3 or TRBV12-4 with TRBJ1-1; no definite D call. Trimming took off 3 bases at V and 8 bases at J, with 7 bases between the two ends. There are 11 residues in the CDR3. The CDR3: CASSFFTEAFF. The CDR3 nucleotides are TGTGCCAGCAGTTTCTTTACCGAAGCTTTCTTT.

As for this clonotype: A much larger clone differs by one base, so this may be a read error. This CDR3 fails to terminate in the conserved phenylalanine or tryptophan, so it likely reflects a read error. DNA of the CDR3: TGCAGTGCTAGCGGCGGACTAGCGGGAGGGCTTTTCAATGAGCAGTTCTCC. Translated: CSASGGLAGGLFNEQFS. The chain links TRBV20-1 to TRBJ2-1; 15 nucleotides match TRBD2. The V gene end was trimmed by 3 bases and the J gene end by 6 bases; junction bases not matched to a gene: 9. Germline CDR1 is DFQATT and CDR2 is SNEGSKA (reference sequence). This CDR3 is built from 17 residues.

With respect to this clonotype: A much larger clone differs by one base, so this may be a read error. This chain connects TRBV20-1 to TRBJ2-7; the D is unclear. The CDR3 totals 14 residues. Germline assignment: CDR1 DFQATT and CDR2 SNEGSKA (reference sequence). The CDR3 DNA reads as TGCAGTGCTCCCGGACCGCTTATTACCTACGAGCAGTGCTTC. Its translation is CSAPGPLITYEQCF.

This chain uses TRBV28 with TRBJ2-1; D may be TRBD2 (7 bases). V lost 10 bases and J lost 2, with 15 bases in between. The CDR3 has 14 residues. Per germline, CDR1 MDHEN and CDR2 SYDVKM. In DNA form, the CDR3 reads TGTGCCACAAGAGGGGGGGTCGCCTACAATGAGCAGTTCTTC. This translates into CATRGGVAYNEQFF.

V is TRBV6-2 or TRBV6-3 and J is TRBJ1-2, with TRBD1 identical over 7 bases. This CDR3 spans 14 amino acids. Germline V gene lookup returns CDR1 MNHEY and CDR2 SVGEGT. The V gene end was trimmed by 4 bases and the J gene end by 0 bases; junction bases not matched to a gene: 2. The chain's CDR3 is CASSFTGANYGYTF. CDR3 DNA sequence: TGTGCCAGCAGTTTTACAGGGGCTAACTATGGCTACACCTTC.

This clonotype has ten or more counts. The chain is built from TRBV18 and TRBJ2-3; D not certain. V was cut by 3 bases and J by 2 bases, with 0 bases left in between. This CDR3 comprises 11 residues. The germline CDR1 and CDR2 sequences are KGHSH and LQKENI. CDR3 amino acids: CASSPTDTQYF. In DNA, the CDR3 is TGTGCCAGCTCACCCACAGATACGCAGTATTTT.

This clonotype has a count of ten or more. This CDR3 is CASSSPLGGASNQPQHF. The DNA for the CDR3 is TGTGCCAGCAGTTCCCCCCTGGGGGGGGCTAGCAATCAGCCCCAGCATTTT. V and J are TRBV28 and TRBJ1-5, with a possible D match to TRBD1 (6 bases). Trimming shortened V by 4 bases and J by 0 bases, and 16 bases separated the two germline ends. Germline V lookup: CDR1 MDHEN, CDR2 SYDVKM. The length of the CDR3 is 17 residues. Complete variable domain (other parts from reference TRBV28 and TRBJ1-5): DVKVTQSSRYLVKRTGEKVFLECVQDMDHENMFWYRQDPGLGLRLIYFSYDVKMKEKGDIPEGYSVSREKKERFSLILESASTNQTSMYLCASSSPLGGASNQPQHFGDGTRLSIL.